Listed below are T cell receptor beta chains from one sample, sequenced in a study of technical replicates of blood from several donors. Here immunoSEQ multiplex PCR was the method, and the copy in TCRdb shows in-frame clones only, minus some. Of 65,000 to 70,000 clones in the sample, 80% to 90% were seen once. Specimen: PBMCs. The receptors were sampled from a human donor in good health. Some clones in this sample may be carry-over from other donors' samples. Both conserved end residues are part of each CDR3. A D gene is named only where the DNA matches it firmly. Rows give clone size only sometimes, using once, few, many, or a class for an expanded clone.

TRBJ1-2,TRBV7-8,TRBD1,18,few,CASRSDVLRQGVTYGYTF,TGTGCCAGCAGATCGGACGTCCTGCGACAGGGGGTGACCTATGGCTACACCTTC
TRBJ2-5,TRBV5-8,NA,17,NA,CASSFIWGGFGRETQYF,TGTGCCAGCAGCTTCATATGGGGGGGCTTCGGGCGGGAGACCCAGTACTTC
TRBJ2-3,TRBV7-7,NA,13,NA,CASSSGGFGAQYF,TGTGCCAGCAGCTCGGGGGGCTTCGGGGCGCAGTATTTT
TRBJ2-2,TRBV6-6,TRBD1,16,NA,CASTLGDRGLAGELFF,TGTGCCAGCACCCTGGGGGACAGGGGTTTGGCCGGGGAGCTGTTTTTT
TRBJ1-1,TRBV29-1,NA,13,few,CSAKGQMNTEAFF,TGCAGCGCAAAAGGACAGATGAACACTGAAGCTTTCTTT
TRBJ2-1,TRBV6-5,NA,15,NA,CASKVGRGSYNEQFF,TGTGCCAGCAAGGTTGGGAGGGGGTCCTACAATGAGCAGTTCTTC
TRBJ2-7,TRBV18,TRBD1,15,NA,CASSTGQQVSYEQYF,TGTGCCAGCTCAACGGGACAGCAAGTCTCCTACGAGCAGTACTTC
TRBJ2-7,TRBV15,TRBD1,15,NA,CATSARQGLSYEQYF,TGTGCCACCAGCGCCCGACAGGGCCTCTCCTACGAGCAGTACTTC
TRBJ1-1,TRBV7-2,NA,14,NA,CASSLTVLNTEAFF,TGTGCCAGCAGCTTAACGGTACTCAACACTGAAGCTTTCTTT
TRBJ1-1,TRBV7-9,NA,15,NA,CASSLFGRSIPEAFF,TGTGCCAGCAGCCTATTCGGTCGTAGTATCCCTGAAGCTTTCTTT
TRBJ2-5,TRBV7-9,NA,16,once,CASSSPTTLRGETQYF,TGTGCCAGCAGCTCACCCACGACTCTCCGGGGAGAGACCCAGTACTTC
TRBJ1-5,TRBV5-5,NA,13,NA,CASSLGADQPQHF,TGTGCCAGCAGCTTGGGCGCCGATCAGCCCCAGCATTTT
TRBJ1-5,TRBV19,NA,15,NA,CASSRVLGFNQPQHF,TGTGCCAGTAGCAGGGTCTTAGGGTTCAATCAGCCCCAGCATTTT
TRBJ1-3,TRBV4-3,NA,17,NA,CASSQEAGRRGGGTIYF,TGCGCCAGCAGCCAAGAGGCGGGACGGCGCGGGGGTGGCACCATATATTTT
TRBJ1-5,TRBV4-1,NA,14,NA,CASSQGRDDQPQHF,TGCGCCAGCAGCCAGGGCAGGGATGATCAGCCCCAGCATTTT
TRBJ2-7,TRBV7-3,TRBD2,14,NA,CASSLTAGGSEQYF,TGTGCCAGCAGCTTAACAGCGGGGGGTTCTGAGCAGTACTTC
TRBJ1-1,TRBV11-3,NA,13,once,CASSAGGDTEAFF,TGTGCCAGCAGCGCGGGGGGGGACACTGAAGCTTTCTTT
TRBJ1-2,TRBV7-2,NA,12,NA,CASSRLGYGYTF,TGTGCCAGCAGCAGACTAGGCTATGGCTACACCTTC
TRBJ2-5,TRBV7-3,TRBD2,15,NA,CASSPGLAGGETQYF,TGTGCCAGCAGCCCGGGACTAGCGGGAGGAGAGACCCAGTACTTC
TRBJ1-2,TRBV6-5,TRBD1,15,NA,CASSTPGQGAGGYTF,TGTGCCAGCAGTACACCGGGACAGGGGGCTGGTGGCTACACCTTC
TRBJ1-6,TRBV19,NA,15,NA,CASSIVGTNNSPLHF,TGTGCCAGTAGTATAGTTGGGACAAATAATTCACCCCTCCACTTT
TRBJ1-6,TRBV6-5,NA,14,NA,CASSYSEGNSPLHF,TGTGCCAGCAGTTACTCGGAGGGGAATTCACCCCTCCACTTT
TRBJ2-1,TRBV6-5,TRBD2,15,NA,CASQRWRERVNEQFF,TGTGCCAGCCAAAGGTGGCGGGAGAGGGTCAATGAGCAGTTCTTC